The 8 T cell receptor beta chains below all came from one sample that was sequenced in a study of shared clonotypes between healthy human individuals. TCRdb's copy holds only in-frame clones and misses some; the assay was immunoSEQ multiplex PCR. The data hold about 1.5 million clones, with 95% to 99% observed a single time. Sequencing was done on a sample of naive CD4+ T cells sorted from blood. Subset reported: CD45RA+ positively selected. These receptors all stem from a young man in good health.

The chain recombines TRBV5-1 with TRBJ1-2; D is possibly TRBD1 (6 bases). V dropped 1 base and J dropped 2 bases, with 12 bases sitting between them. This CDR3 region has 15 residues. Germline assignment: CDR1 SGHRS and CDR2 YFSETQ. CDR3 nucleotide sequence: TGCGCCAGCAGCTTGTCCGGGACAAAGAACTATGGCTACACCTTC. Encoded protein: CASSLSGTKNYGYTF.

The rearrangement uses TRBV4-1 and TRBJ2-3; the match to TRBD2 covers 10 bases. The CDR3 contains 19 residues. Losses at the gene ends were 1 base for V and 0 bases for J; bases not matched to a gene: 10. CDR1 and CDR2 (germline): MGHRA, YSYEKL. The CDR3 region has the DNA TGCGCCAGCAGCCAAGTCCCCCCCGAGACTAGCGGGAGCACAGATACGCAGTATTTT. Protein: CASSQVPPETSGSTDTQYF.

The V gene is TRBV21-1, the J gene TRBJ2-5; the DNA was not compared with TRBD1, the D call given in the table. TRBV21-1 is deemed a pseudogene. The CDR3 is 15 amino acids. The chain's CDR3 is CASREIGQFQETQYF. The CDR3 DNA follows: TGTGCCAGCAGGGAAATAGGACAGTTCCAAGAGACCCAGTACTTC.

A remark on this clone: Within the sample, other DNA sequences also encode this same CDR3. The chain uses TRBV19 and TRBJ2-7; 11 positions agree with TRBD2. V lost 5 bases, J lost 3 bases, and 6 bases stayed unmatched. This CDR3 contains 15 residues. Germline V gene sequence: CDR1 LNHDA, CDR2 SQIVND (reference sequence). The CDR3 DNA follows: TGTGCCAGTAGTCCGGGGACTAGCGGAAGCTACGAGCAGTACTTC. Protein: CASSPGTSGSYEQYF.

This sequence joins TRBV11-3 and TRBJ2-2; TRBD1 aligns across 8 bases. The V gene's germline CDR1 is SGHNT and CDR2 YENEEA. The CDR3 consists of 16 residues. The J segment lost 3 bases and the V segment lost 5 bases, leaving 8 bases of the junction unmatched. The CDR3 DNA follows: TGTGCCAGCAGCGCAAGAGACAGGGGAGACACCGGGGAGCTGTTTTTT. The encoded protein is CASSARDRGDTGELFF.

The chain has TRBV2 and TRBJ2-3; 10 bases align to TRBD1. Trimming at V came to 6 bases and at J to 5 bases, leaving 5 bases not matched to a gene. Germline lookup yields CDR1 SNHLY and CDR2 FYNNEI. The CDR3 is 14 amino acids. CDR3 sequence (DNA): TGTGCCAGCAGGCCGACAGGGGGCAAAGATACGCAGTATTTT. Translating gives CASRPTGGKDTQYF. The variable domain in full, with the rest retrieved from reference TRBV2 and TRBJ2-3, is EPEVTQTPSHQVTQMGQEVILRCVPISNHLYFYWYRQILGQKVEFLVSFYNNEISEKSEIFDDQFSVERPDGSNFTLKIRSTKLEDSAMYFCASRPTGGKDTQYFGPGTRLTVL.

The gene calls are TRBV4-2 and TRBJ1-3; D gene ambiguous. V was trimmed by 1 base and J by 6 bases, leaving 4 bases between them. Germline V gene sequence: CDR1 LGHNA, CDR2 YNFKEQ. The CDR3 sequence is 12 residues long. CDR3 sequence: CASSQVENTIYF. Here the CDR3 DNA reads TGTGCCAGCAGCCAAGTTGAAAACACCATATATTTT.

The V gene is TRBV27, the J gene TRBJ2-1, with D tentatively TRBD2 (7 bases). There are 14 residues in the CDR3. Germline CDR1 MNHEY, CDR2 SMNVEV (reference sequence). V was cut by 8 bases and J by 6 bases, with 17 bases left in between. CDR3 protein: CASGGTSEINEQFF. CDR3 bases: TGTGCCAGCGGGGGCACTAGCGAAATCAATGAGCAGTTCTTC.